A selection of T cell receptor beta chains follows, all from one sample in a study of cytomegalovirus exposure and HLA in healthy donors. TCRdb keeps only in-frame clones here, not all; method: immunoSEQ multiplex PCR. The repertoire has roughly 130,000 clones, over 75% of them found once; the top ten carry over 2%. The material sequenced was PBMCs. Receptors were obtained from a man between 25 and 39 years old in good health and CMV-seronegative. The CDR3 runs from the conserved cysteine through the conserved F or W. Fields, in order: clone size, D gene, J gene, V gene, CDR3 protein, CDR3 DNA. The D gene is left open where the match is weak. A row's size may be missing; if present it is once, few, many or a size class.

clone size: NA
D gene: NA
J gene: TRBJ1-1
V gene: TRBV4-1
CDR3 protein: CASSPRQTNTEAFF
CDR3 DNA: TGCGCCAGCAGCCCACGACAGACAAACACTGAAGCTTTCTTT

clone size: NA
D gene: NA
J gene: TRBJ2-4
V gene: TRBV14
CDR3 protein: CASSQITENIQYF
CDR3 DNA: TGTGCCAGCAGCCAAATCACAGAAAACATTCAGTACTTC

clone size: NA
D gene: NA
J gene: TRBJ1-1
V gene: TRBV6-5
CDR3 protein: CASSYSHPTEAFF
CDR3 DNA: TGTGCCAGCAGTTACTCCCATCCCACTGAAGCTTTCTTT

clone size: NA
D gene: NA
J gene: TRBJ1-2
V gene: TRBV5-1
CDR3 protein: CASSLAVMGGNYGYTF
CDR3 DNA: TGCGCCAGCAGCTTGGCCGTGATGGGGGGTAACTATGGCTACACCTTC

clone size: NA
D gene: NA
J gene: TRBJ2-7
V gene: TRBV28
CDR3 protein: CASSRETGRTYEQYF
CDR3 DNA: TGTGCCAGCAGCCGAGAGACAGGGAGGACCTACGAGCAGTACTTC

clone size: NA
D gene: NA
J gene: TRBJ1-1
V gene: TRBV15
CDR3 protein: CATSRELTGNTEAFF
CDR3 DNA: TGTGCCACCAGCAGAGAACTAACAGGGAACACTGAAGCTTTCTTT

clone size: NA
D gene: TRBD1
J gene: TRBJ2-7
V gene: TRBV6-1
CDR3 protein: CASSPGQSSYEQYF
CDR3 DNA: TGTGCCAGTTCACCGGGACAGAGCTCCTACGAGCAGTACTTC

clone size: once
D gene: TRBD2
J gene: TRBJ2-5
V gene: TRBV19
CDR3 protein: CASNPASGGAYQETQYF
CDR3 DNA: TGTGCCAGTAATCCGGCTAGCGGGGGGGCGTACCAAGAGACCCAGTACTTC

clone size: NA
D gene: NA
J gene: TRBJ2-7
V gene: TRBV27
CDR3 protein: CASSLYYADEQYF
CDR3 DNA: TGTGCCAGCAGTTTATATTATGCGGATGAGCAGTACTTC

clone size: NA
D gene: NA
J gene: TRBJ2-7
V gene: TRBV5-1
CDR3 protein: CASSLYPGYEQYF
CDR3 DNA: TGCGCCAGCAGCTTGTATCCGGGTTACGAGCAGTACTTC

clone size: few
D gene: TRBD1
J gene: TRBJ2-1
V gene: TRBV5-1
CDR3 protein: CASSLGQQGDEQFF
CDR3 DNA: TGCGCCAGCAGCTTGGGACAACAGGGGGATGAGCAGTTCTTC

clone size: NA
D gene: NA
J gene: TRBJ2-7
V gene: TRBV4-3
CDR3 protein: CASSQERAYEQYF
CDR3 DNA: TGCGCCAGCAGCCAAGAGCGGGCCTACGAGCAGTACTTC